The 30 T cell receptor beta chains presented below share a single source sample, sequenced in a study of cytotoxic CD8 clonotypes in ibrutinib-treated CLL. Libraries were prepared by immunoSEQ multiplex PCR; TCRdb keeps only in-frame clonotypes and omits some of them. The data hold around 310,000 clones, with about 77% observed a single time. Sequencing used PBMCs, obtained before ibrutinib treatment. The receptors stem from a human donor with chronic lymphocytic leukemia.

This clone was counted a few times. This chain uses TRBV29-1 with TRBJ2-7, with 7 positions matching TRBD1. V trimming: 4 bases; J trimming: 3 bases; junction bases outside the gene matches: 9. This CDR3 region has 14 residues. CDR1 is SQVTM and CDR2 is ANQGSEA in the germline V gene. CDR3 sequence: CSVALGQRYYEQYF. The CDR3 bases are TGCAGCGTTGCCCTGGGACAGAGATACTACGAGCAGTACTTC.

J is TRBJ1-4 and V is TRBV30, with 12 bases that match TRBD1. The germline gives CDR1 GTSNPN, CDR2 SVGIG (reference sequence). The CDR3 contains 14 residues. Losses at the gene ends were 8 bases for V and 8 bases for J; bases not matched to a gene: 9. CDR3 DNA sequence: TGTGCCGGGGACAGGGGGCATCTCGGCGAAAAACTGTTTTTT. It translates to CAGDRGHLGEKLFF.

The CDR3, as DNA: TGTGCCAGTAGTATGGGGGGGGCTCGTAATGAGCAGTTCTTC. Translation: CASSMGGARNEQFF. This chain uses TRBV19 with TRBJ2-1; maybe TRBD2 (7 bases). The CDR3 sequence is 14 residues long. Deletions cut 3 bases from V and 7 bases from J, with 13 bases between. Germline assignment: CDR1 LNHDA and CDR2 SQIVND (reference sequence).

This clone was detected only a few times. V and J are TRBV6-5 and TRBJ2-1; TRBD2 aligns across 7 bases. The germline gives CDR1 MNHEY, CDR2 SVGAGI. The CDR3 is 11 residues long. V shed 8 bases and J 12 bases; nucleotides not matched to a gene: 7. Here the CDR3 reads CASGKTSPQFF. In nucleotides, the CDR3 is TGTGCCAGCGGTAAGACTAGCCCGCAGTTCTTC.

The chain employs TRBV6-6 and TRBJ1-2; maybe TRBD1 (6 bases). There are 11 residues in the CDR3. The germline gives CDR1 MNHNY, CDR2 SVGAGI (reference sequence). The V gene lost 5 bases and the J gene lost 10 bases, with 11 bases spanning the gap. The CDR3 DNA follows: TGTGCCAGCAGTCGGACAGCTTTCTACACCTTC. Translated, it gives CASSRTAFYTF.

CDR3 DNA sequence: TGTGCCAGCAGCCCGATGTACGGCGGCTACGAGCAGTACTTC. Amino acids: CASSPMYGGYEQYF. The genes are TRBV11-2 and TRBJ2-7; D remains unclear. Trimming left V 5 bases short and J 3 bases short, with 14 bases between. There are 14 residues in the CDR3. CDR1 is SGHAT and CDR2 is FQNNGV in the germline V gene. Filled out from reference TRBV11-2 and TRBJ2-7, the complete variable domain reads EAGVAQSPRYKIIEKRQSVAFWCNPISGHATLYWYQQILGQGPKLLIQFQNNGVVDDSQLPKDRFSAERLKGVDSTLKIQPAKLEDSAVYLCASSPMYGGYEQYFGPGTRLTVT.

The chain combines TRBV15 with TRBJ2-3; D may be TRBD1 or TRBD2 (6 bases each). CDR1 and CDR2 from the germline V gene are LNHNV and YYDKDF (reference sequence). The V and J ends lost 4 bases and 3 bases respectively, with 20 bases between them. There are 17 residues in the CDR3. The CDR3 bases are TGTGCCACCAGCAACCCTTCTGGGGGGCTAGGAACAGATACGCAGTATTTT. It is translated as CATSNPSGGLGTDTQYF.

V and J are TRBV4-1 and TRBJ2-6; no definite D call. The germline V and J ends were trimmed by 0 bases and 2 bases, with 2 bases remaining between them. The length of the CDR3 is 14 residues. Germline V gene data show CDR1 as MGHRA and CDR2 as YSYEKL. The CDR3 DNA is TGCGCCAGCAGCCAAGATCCTGGGGCCAACGTCCTGACTTTC. It yields the protein CASSQDPGANVLTF.

V and J are TRBV10-1 and TRBJ2-2, with D possibly TRBD1 on 6 matching bases. This CDR3 has 13 amino acids. V gave up 7 bases and J gave up 1 base, with 7 bases separating them. Germline V lookup: CDR1 WNHNN, CDR2 SYGVQD (reference sequence). The CDR3, as DNA: TGCGCCAGCACGGGACAGAACACCGGGGAGCTGTTTTTT. Encoded protein: CASTGQNTGELFF.

The V gene is TRBV5-1, the J gene TRBJ1-5, with D perhaps matching TRBD1 (5 bases). With 0 bases removed from V and 7 bases from J, the gap between germline ends came to 8 bases. The CDR3 extends over 13 amino acids. Germline CDR1 reads SGHRS; CDR2 reads YFSETQ. The CDR3 DNA is TGCGCCAGCAGCTTGGAGGGGCGACAGCCCCAGCATTTT. Encoded protein: CASSLEGRQPQHF.

The V call is TRBV27, the J call TRBJ2-1; tentatively, D is TRBD1 or TRBD2 (5 bases each). CDR3 length: 16 residues. Trimming cost V 10 bases and J 6 bases, with 25 bases left between them. Germline V gene sequence: CDR1 MNHEY, CDR2 SMNVEV (reference sequence). The CDR3 nucleotides are TGTGCCACCTCAAGGGGCGTCGGGTGGGAGAGCAATGAGCAGTTCTTC. It encodes CATSRGVGWESNEQFF.

The V gene is TRBV9, the J gene TRBJ2-5; D remains ambiguous. Trimming took 0 bases from V and 5 from J, leaving 11 bases between them. The CDR3 length is 14 residues. In germline, CDR1 is SGDLS, CDR2 YYNGEE. CDR3 protein: CASSVVSSGETQYF. The CDR3 DNA follows: TGTGCCAGCAGCGTAGTTAGTAGTGGGGAGACCCAGTACTTC.

This clone was seen a handful of times. V usage is TRBV9 and J usage is TRBJ2-1, with 7 bases aligning to TRBD2. V was clipped by 4 bases and J by 7 bases; unmatched bases: 5. CDR1 is SGDLS, CDR2 YYNGEE, per germline. The CDR3 spans 13 residues. This chain's CDR3 is CASSRTRQNEQFF. The CDR3 DNA reads TGTGCCAGCAGCCGGACTAGACAAAATGAGCAGTTCTTC.

This clone has only one observation. The chain combines TRBV27 with TRBJ2-7; the D gene is possibly TRBD1 (6 bases). This CDR3 comprises 14 residues. CDR1 and CDR2 from the germline V gene are MNHEY and SMNVEV (reference sequence). V gave up 6 bases and J gave up 4 bases, with 16 bases separating them. Here the CDR3 reads CASRQNRDSYEQYF. Here the CDR3 DNA reads TGTGCCAGCAGACAGAACAGGGATAGTTACGAGCAGTACTTC.

The chain links TRBV29-1 to TRBJ1-1; 7 bases fit TRBD1. Germline CDR1 is SQVTM and CDR2 is ANQGSEA. V shed 3 bases, J shed 4 bases, and the junction held 2 bases outside the gene matches. The CDR3 loop spans 12 amino acids. CDR3 nucleotides: TGCAGCGTTGACCAGGGGGTCACTGAAGCTTTCTTT. It yields the protein CSVDQGVTEAFF.

The gene calls are TRBV2 and TRBJ2-7; D may be TRBD1 (7 bases). Trimming shortened V by 10 bases and J by 4 bases, and 14 bases separated the two germline ends. Germline V gene lookup returns CDR1 SNHLY and CDR2 FYNNEI. The CDR3 consists of 12 residues. CDR3 DNA sequence: TGTGCCACCAGGAGGGACAGTTACGAGCAGTACTTC. Encoded protein: CATRRDSYEQYF.

The J gene is TRBJ1-5, the V gene TRBV27; 9 nucleotides agree with TRBD1. The V and J ends lost 6 bases and 3 bases, in that order; junction bases with no gene match: 12. CDR1 and CDR2 (germline): MNHEY, SMNVEV (reference sequence). The CDR3 runs 17 residues. The CDR3 is CASRIKGDRANNQPQHF. The CDR3 region has the DNA TGTGCCAGCAGGATAAAAGGGGACAGGGCTAACAATCAGCCCCAGCATTTT.

The rearrangement uses TRBV29-1 and TRBJ2-1; 9 nucleotides agree with TRBD2. V gave up 4 bases and J gave up 7 bases; unmatched junction bases: 8. The CDR3 spans 14 residues. Germline CDR1 reads SQVTM; CDR2 reads ANQGSEA. The CDR3 DNA reads TGCAGCGTTGTCAGGCTAGCGGGATTGAATGAGCAGTTCTTC. Translation: CSVVRLAGLNEQFF.

The J gene is TRBJ1-1, the V gene TRBV7-9; TRBD1 matches at 8 bases. CDR3 length: 14 residues. Germline CDR1 is SEHNR and CDR2 is FQNEAQ (reference sequence). V dropped 4 bases and J dropped 7; count of bases not matched to a gene: 8. Here the CDR3 reads CASSWGDRRDEAFF. In nucleotides, the CDR3 is TGTGCCAGCAGCTGGGGGGACAGGAGAGATGAAGCTTTCTTT.

This chain joins TRBV5-1 and TRBJ2-7; the D call may be TRBD1 or TRBD2 (5 bases each). CDR1 is SGHRS and CDR2 is YFSETQ in the germline V gene. This CDR3 spans 13 amino acids. V was trimmed by 4 bases and J by 7 bases, leaving 15 bases between them. Written as DNA, the CDR3 is TGCGCCAGCAGCCCCGGGACGTCCGAGGAGCAGTACTTC. This translates into CASSPGTSEEQYF.

This chain connects TRBV28 to TRBJ1-5, with unresolved D. Per germline, CDR1 MDHEN and CDR2 SYDVKM. V shed 6 bases and J shed 3 bases, with 9 bases lying between them. The CDR3 runs to 13 residues. CDR3: CASSRRFNQPQHF. DNA for the CDR3: TGTGCCAGCAGCCGTAGGTTCAATCAGCCCCAGCATTTT.

CDR3 sequence (DNA): TGCGCCAGCCGCAATCGGGGCTCCGAGCAGTACTTC. Protein product: CASRNRGSEQYF. The chain carries TRBV5-1 and TRBJ2-7, with D possibly being TRBD1 or TRBD2 (5 bases each). CDR1 and CDR2 from the germline V gene are SGHRS and YFSETQ. The CDR3 is 12 amino acids. Trimming took off 7 bases at V and 6 bases at J, with 14 bases between the two ends.

This clone appeared once. This chain uses TRBV5-1 with TRBJ2-3, with 14 bases fitting TRBD2. The trim removed 0 bases at V and 1 base at J, leaving 7 bases unmatched. The CDR3 spans 19 residues. Germline CDR1 SGHRS, CDR2 YFSETQ. CDR3 sequence (DNA): TGCGCCAGCAGCTTGGCCGGACTAGCGGGAGGAGCTGGCACAGATACGCAGTATTTT. It is translated as CASSLAGLAGGAGTDTQYF.

This clone was observed a single time. The chain joins TRBV4-2 to TRBJ1-2, with TRBD1 matching 7 bases. The CDR3 loop spans 16 amino acids. Losses at the gene ends were 0 bases for V and 7 bases for J; bases not matched to a gene: 11. Germline CDR1 LGHNA, CDR2 YNFKEQ. The CDR3 DNA follows: TGTGCCAGCAGCCAAGATCGAGGAGGGGGCGCTTTTGGCTACACCTTC. Protein sequence: CASSQDRGGGAFGYTF.

The chain is built from TRBV4-1 and TRBJ2-5, with TRBD1 identical over 12 bases. CDR3 size: 16 residues. The trim removed 4 bases at V and 5 bases at J, leaving 8 bases unmatched. Germline loops: CDR1 MGHRA, CDR2 YSYEKL. In DNA, the CDR3 is TGCGCCAGCAGCCGCAGCAGGGACAGGGGGCGGGAGACCCAGTACTTC. It translates to CASSRSRDRGRETQYF.

The V call is TRBV7-9, the J call TRBJ2-1; 8 bases align to TRBD2. This CDR3 has 18 amino acids. The germline V gene has CDR1 SEHNR and CDR2 FQNEAQ (reference sequence). Unmatched junction bases numbered 15, after V lost 5 bases and J lost 3 bases. CDR3 in DNA: TGTGCCAGCAGCCCGGGACTAGTGTCAGTCTATGGCTACAATGAGCAGTTCTTC. Translating gives CASSPGLVSVYGYNEQFF.

The J gene is TRBJ2-1, the V gene TRBV29-1; 12 bases align to TRBD1. After removal of 6 bases from V and 6 bases from J, the junction contained 3 bases not matched to a gene. CDR1 is SQVTM, CDR2 ANQGSEA, per germline. This CDR3 spans 13 amino acids. The CDR3 is CSVGQGAGNEQFF. DNA of the CDR3: TGCAGCGTGGGACAGGGGGCGGGCAATGAGCAGTTCTTC.

The V call is TRBV6-1, the J call TRBJ2-1, with D hard to call. Trimming cost V 7 bases and J 5 bases, with 6 bases left between them. The CDR3 has 11 amino acids. CDR1 MNHNS and CDR2 SASEGT come from the germline V gene. The CDR3 nucleotides are TGTGCCAGCACGAGAAACAATGAGCAGTTCTTC. This sequence encodes CASTRNNEQFF.

The rearrangement uses TRBV5-1 and TRBJ2-1, with 8 nucleotides matching TRBD2. Trimming at V came to 4 bases and at J to 4 bases, leaving 10 bases not matched to a gene. Germline lookup yields CDR1 SGHRS and CDR2 YFSETQ. CDR3 size: 16 residues. This CDR3 is CASSLTPGLGYNEQFF. The CDR3 DNA sequence: TGCGCCAGCAGCCTGACCCCGGGACTAGGGTACAATGAGCAGTTCTTC.

The gene calls are TRBV21-1 and TRBJ2-5; the listed D gene, TRBD2, was not tested against the DNA. TRBV21-1 is termed a pseudogene. This CDR3 is built from 15 residues. CDR3 in amino acids: CASRHTSGRKETQYF. CDR3 nucleotides: TGTGCCAGCAGGCACACTAGCGGGCGAAAAGAGACCCAGTACTTC.